This T cell receptor (beta chain) originates from a study of human T cells and chemical hapten exposure. Study at large: Patch tests applied 0.01% DPC to the upper back, read at 6 days. Patients were mainly female, each with alopecia areata, totalis or universalis.

Time point defined: patch test 3, about 24 weeks after DPC sensitization. Regarding treatment: therapeutic diphenylcyclopropenone sensitization with weekly scalp DPC. Methods used by the authors: Sampled TCR counts reached a median of roughly 98,000 per sample, with values ranging from 23,224 to 690,600. From the RACE reads, TCRdb called clonotypes with MiXCR, one entry per CDR3 protein. These V and J calls are TCRdb output, not the study's own analysis. This table has 55,000 to 75,000 distinct CDR3 sequences, around 12% appearing once. Germline CDR1 is ENHRY and CDR2 is SYGVKD. Trimming removed 0 bases at V and 0 bases at J, with 12 bases between. This CDR3 is 16 amino acids long. This clonotype was counted ten times or more.

Sequencing was performed on whole blood, taken in connection with sensitization to the hapten diphenylcyclopropenone (DPC). This clonotype was obtained from a man aged 30 to 45 with alopecia areata. Some clones in this sample may be carry-over from other donors' samples. The chain couples TRBV10-3 to TRBJ2-7, with D possibly called TRBD1 or TRBD2 (5 bases each). In DNA form, the CDR3 reads TGTGCCATCAGTGAGTCACGCAGGGAGAGCTCCTACGAGCAGTACTTC. This gives the protein CAISESRRESSYEQYF.